These 18 T cell receptor beta chains came from one sample sequenced in a study of blood T cell repertoires in COVID-19. Using immunoSEQ multiplex PCR, the repertoire was profiled, and TCRdb retains in-frame clones only, with some absent. The profile shows 250,000 or so clones, about 87% of them singletons. Sequenced: peripheral blood. These receptors originate from a woman aged 25-40 years with COVID-19, enrolled during active disease.

The chain combines TRBV27 with TRBJ1-6, with 9 bases that match TRBD1. Losses at the gene ends were 5 bases for V and 6 bases for J; bases not matched to a gene: 5. Germline V gene data show CDR1 as MNHEY and CDR2 as SMNVEV (reference sequence). The CDR3 covers 15 residues. The CDR3 here is CASSEQGALNSPLHF. The CDR3 nucleotides are TGTGCCAGCAGTGAACAGGGGGCTCTTAATTCACCCCTCCACTTT.

The chain uses TRBV6-5 and TRBJ1-1; 11 nucleotides line up with TRBD1. Trimming took 2 bases from V and 9 from J; bases not matched to a gene: 8. CDR1 is MNHEY and CDR2 is SVGAGI in the germline V gene. This CDR3 is built from 15 residues. The CDR3 DNA reads as TGTGCCAGCAGTTACCAGGACAGGGGGCAAGTTCAAGCTTTCTTT. As protein: CASSYQDRGQVQAFF.

This chain uses TRBV7-2 with TRBJ1-4; maybe TRBD1 (5 bases). This CDR3 spans 11 amino acids. V was shortened by 2 bases and J by 10 bases, with 5 bases between the two germline ends. From germline, CDR1 is SGHTA and CDR2 FQGNSA. CDR3 in DNA: TGTGCCAGCAGCTTACAGGGAAAACTGTTTTTT. Translated, it gives CASSLQGKLFF.

V gene TRBV18 combines with J gene TRBJ2-7; a possible D gene is TRBD2 (6 bases). Looked up from germline, CDR1 is KGHSH and CDR2 is LQKENI. The CDR3 contains 17 residues. The V end lost 2 bases, the J end lost 0 bases, and 17 bases lay between the germline ends. DNA for the CDR3: TGTGCCAGCTCACCATTCGGAGCTAGCGTGAGCTCCTACGAGCAGTACTTC. Amino acid sequence: CASSPFGASVSSYEQYF.

The chain couples TRBV9 to TRBJ1-2; a weak D match, TRBD1 (5 bases). Per the germline V gene, CDR1 is SGDLS and CDR2 is YYNGEE. The CDR3 has 17 amino acids. V was pared by 0 bases and J by 3 bases, with 18 bases between. CDR3 in DNA: TGTGCCAGCAGCGTAGGGGTAGGGGCGCTCCGGGACTATGGCTACACCTTC. Its translation is CASSVGVGALRDYGYTF.

The V gene is TRBV11-2, the J gene TRBJ2-3, with no clear D. V was trimmed by 1 base and J by 6 bases, leaving 14 bases between them. The germline V gene has CDR1 SGHAT and CDR2 FQNNGV. The CDR3 is made up of 15 amino acids. Here the CDR3 DNA reads TGTGCCAGCAGCTTAGCTGACCCTAGTTGGGATACGCAGTATTTT. It specifies CASSLADPSWDTQYF.

Concerning this clone itself: No DNA is shown, since the ends of the CDR3 on it are uncertain; the CDR3 is the one TCRdb lists. J is TRBJ1-2 and V is TRBV19; no DNA check was done on the table's D call, TRBD1. Germline CDR1 and CDR2: LNHDA and SQIVND (reference sequence). From its first to its last residue, the CDR3 has 16 amino acids. CDR3 in amino acids: CASSPSSGQGAYGYTF.

This rearrangement joins TRBV6-1 to TRBJ2-1; 12 positions agree with TRBD2. With V trimmed by 4 bases and J by 0 bases, 4 bases remained unmatched. The CDR3 has 17 residues. Germline V gene data show CDR1 as MNHNS and CDR2 as SASEGT. CDR3 nucleotide sequence: TGTGCCAGCAGTGCCCAGGGACTAGCGGGCTCCTACAATGAGCAGTTCTTC. Its translation: CASSAQGLAGSYNEQFF.

This clone was detected only once. V gene TRBV3-1 (or the pseudogene TRBV3-2) combines with J gene TRBJ2-6, with D unclear. Looked up from germline, CDR1 is LGHDT and CDR2 is YNNKEL (reference sequence). The CDR3 runs 20 residues. Trimming cost V 0 bases and J 0 bases, with 18 bases left between them. In DNA, the CDR3 is TGTGCCAGCAGCCAAGACTCCCTAGTACAACTTCCCTCTGGGGCCAACGTCCTGACTTTC. It is translated as CASSQDSLVQLPSGANVLTF.

The genes are TRBV9 and TRBJ2-5, with D possibly TRBD2 on 5 matching bases. This CDR3 contains 13 residues. V was trimmed by 1 base and J by 5 bases, leaving 9 bases between them. Germline CDR1 is SGDLS and CDR2 is YYNGEE. The CDR3 bases are TGTGCCAGCAGCGTAAGGACTGGGGAGACCCAGTACTTC. Amino acids: CASSVRTGETQYF.

The chain combines TRBV13 with TRBJ2-3; 7 bases fit TRBD2. Germline assignment: CDR1 PRHDT and CDR2 FYEKMQ (reference sequence). V trimming: 5 bases; J trimming: 0 bases; junction bases outside the gene matches: 8. The CDR3 has 16 amino acids. CDR3: CASSTRLASSTDTQYF. The CDR3 nucleotides read TGTGCCAGCAGCACCCGACTAGCTTCTAGCACAGATACGCAGTATTTT.

The V gene is TRBV9, the J gene TRBJ2-7, with TRBD1 identical over 11 bases. Germline loops: CDR1 SGDLS, CDR2 YYNGEE. The length of the CDR3 is 14 residues. Unmatched junction bases numbered 3, after V lost 4 bases and J lost 3 bases. The CDR3 protein is CASSIGTGGYEQYF. DNA for the CDR3: TGTGCCAGCAGCATTGGGACAGGGGGCTACGAGCAGTACTTC. Together with reference TRBV9 and TRBJ2-7, the CDR3 gives the full variable domain: DSGVTQTPKHLITATGQRVTLRCSPRSGDLSVYWYQQSLDQGLQFLIQYYNGEERAKGNILERFSAQQFPDLHSELNLSSLELGDSALYFCASSIGTGGYEQYFGPGTRLTVT.

This chain uses TRBV11-2 with TRBJ2-5, with D maybe TRBD1 (6 bases). Germline-derived CDR1 and CDR2 are SGHAT and FQNNGV. The CDR3 runs to 15 residues. V gave up 1 base and J gave up 1 base, with 10 bases separating them. CDR3 residues: CASSLALDSQETQYF. CDR3 DNA: TGTGCCAGCAGCTTAGCCCTGGACAGCCAAGAGACCCAGTACTTC.

The V gene is TRBV3-1 (or the pseudogene TRBV3-2), the J gene TRBJ2-1; perhaps TRBD1 as D (5 bases). Germline V gene sequence: CDR1 LGHDT, CDR2 YNNKEL (reference sequence). This CDR3 comprises 15 residues. V was trimmed by 3 bases and J by 8 bases, leaving 17 bases between them. The CDR3 protein is CASSQTSYGADEQFF. CDR3 bases: TGTGCCAGCAGCCAGACCTCGTATGGGGCCGATGAGCAGTTCTTC.

V and J are TRBV18 and TRBJ2-7, with 7 bases lining up with TRBD1. The CDR3 covers 15 residues. The J segment lost 0 bases and the V segment lost 5 bases, leaving 7 bases of the junction unmatched. Germline V gene data show CDR1 as KGHSH and CDR2 as LQKENI. CDR3 protein: CASSAQGDGSYEQYV. Here the CDR3 DNA reads TGTGCCAGCTCAGCCCAGGGGGATGGCTCCTACGAGCAGTACGTC.

The chain employs TRBV11-2 and TRBJ2-7; the D is unclear. The CDR3 is made up of 14 amino acids. The V end lost 2 bases, the J end lost 0 bases, and 8 bases lay between the germline ends. The germline V gene encodes CDR1 SGHAT and CDR2 FQNNGV. DNA of the CDR3: TGTGCCAGCAGCTTATCGAGTTTCTCCTACGAGCAGTACGTC. Residues: CASSLSSFSYEQYV.

The chain recombines TRBV27 with TRBJ2-3, with 12 bases that match TRBD2. The trim removed 7 bases at V and 0 bases at J, leaving 17 bases unmatched. This CDR3 has 20 amino acids. The V gene's germline CDR1 is MNHEY and CDR2 SMNVEV (reference sequence). The CDR3 region is CASIKTSGGPPRSSTDTQYF. CDR3 nucleotide sequence: TGTGCCAGCATTAAGACTAGCGGGGGCCCCCCACGCTCCAGCACAGATACGCAGTATTTT.

The chain employs TRBV4-3 and TRBJ1-2; possible D gene TRBD1, 6 bases. This CDR3 has 14 residues. Germline CDR1 LGHNA, CDR2 YSLEER. Trimming removed 3 bases from V and 3 bases from J, with 11 bases in between. The CDR3 nucleotides read TGCGCCAGCAGCCAGGGGGCTGGTGACTATGGCTACACCTTC. It is translated as CASSQGAGDYGYTF.